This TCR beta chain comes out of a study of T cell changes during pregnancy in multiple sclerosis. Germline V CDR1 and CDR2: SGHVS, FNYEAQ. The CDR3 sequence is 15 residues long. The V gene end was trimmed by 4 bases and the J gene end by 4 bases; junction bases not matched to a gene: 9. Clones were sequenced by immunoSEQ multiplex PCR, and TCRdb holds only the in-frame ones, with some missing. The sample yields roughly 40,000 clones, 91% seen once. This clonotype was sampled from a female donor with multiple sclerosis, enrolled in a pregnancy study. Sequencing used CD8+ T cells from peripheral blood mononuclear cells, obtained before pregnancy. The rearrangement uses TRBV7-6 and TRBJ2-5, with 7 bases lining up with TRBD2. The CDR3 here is CASSYGGGSGETQYF. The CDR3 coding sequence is TGTGCCAGCAGCTACGGCGGCGGGAGTGGAGAGACCCAGTACTTC.